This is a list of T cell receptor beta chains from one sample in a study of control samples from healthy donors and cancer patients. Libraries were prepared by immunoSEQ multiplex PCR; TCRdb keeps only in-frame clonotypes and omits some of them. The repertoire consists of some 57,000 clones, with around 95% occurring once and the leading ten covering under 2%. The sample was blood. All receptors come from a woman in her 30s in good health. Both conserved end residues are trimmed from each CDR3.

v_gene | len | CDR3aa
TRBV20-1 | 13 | SASLRDRGTYEQY
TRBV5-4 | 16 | ASSLRTGSSSYNSPLH
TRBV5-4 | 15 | ASSATSGRASSYEQY
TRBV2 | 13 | ASSEGLSYPYEQY
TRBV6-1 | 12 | ASSEALNNSPLH
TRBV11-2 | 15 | ASSFTPTSELNTEAF
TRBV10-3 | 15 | AISESFQRKSYNEQF
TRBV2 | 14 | ASSVDRARSNQPQH
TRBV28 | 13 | ASSSGTGGVHEQY
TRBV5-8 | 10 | ASSSRDRGAF
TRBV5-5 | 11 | ASSFVDQETQY
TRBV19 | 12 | ASTPGLFTDTQY
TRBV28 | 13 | ASSLTGGISYEQY
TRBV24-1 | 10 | ATSDGGYEQY
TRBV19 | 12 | ASSEGTGNYGYT